This T cell receptor (beta chain) derives from a study of cytomegalovirus exposure and HLA in healthy donors. The overall study: From HLA-typed donors, an early data release held 70 million to 100 million unique TCRs. There were just under 400 genotyped donors. Of these, about 86% fell in the genetic ancestry cluster associated with self-reported Caucasian donors. General observations from the study: In a later analysis, CMV-associated beta chains were mostly HLA-associated, it appeared. A few chains linked to CMV were shown in vitro to be specific for CMV antigens.

CDR1 is SQVTM, CDR2 ANQGSEA, per germline. This CDR3 has 13 residues. V was cut by 7 bases and J by 4 bases, with 16 bases left in between. Researchers ran the PCR with 60 Vbeta and 13 Jbeta primers. This table comes from immunoSEQ multiplex PCR, and its TCRdb copy is limited to in-frame clones, with some not included. Of about 210,000 clones in the sample, less than 90% were seen once. On this clone: Antigen: not known.

This chain joins TRBV29-1 and TRBJ1-1; D is unclear. The sequenced material came from PBMCs. The sequence came from a woman younger than 45 in good health and CMV-seronegative. CDR3 residues: CSARRSPGTEAFF. In DNA, the CDR3 is TGCAGCGCCCGTCGCTCTCCCGGCACTGAAGCTTTCTTT.